The 19 T cell receptor beta chains presented below share a single source sample, sequenced in a study of blood T cell repertoires in COVID-19. TCRdb keeps only in-frame clones here, not all; method: immunoSEQ multiplex PCR. The sample has around 45,000 clones; around 90% are singletons. The sequenced material came from peripheral blood. The receptors here all came from a man older than 75 with acute or convalescent COVID-19.

The chain has TRBV9 and TRBJ1-2; 7 nucleotides match TRBD1. Per germline, CDR1 SGDLS and CDR2 YYNGEE. The junction had 4 bases not matched to a gene; V was cut back by 0 bases and J by 2 bases. The CDR3 has 15 amino acids. The DNA for the CDR3 is TGTGCCAGCAGCGTAGTGGCAGGGGGGAACTATGGCTACACCTTC. It is translated as CASSVVAGGNYGYTF. Using reference TRBV9 and TRBJ1-2 for the parts outside the CDR3, the full variable domain is DSGVTQTPKHLITATGQRVTLRCSPRSGDLSVYWYQQSLDQGLQFLIQYYNGEERAKGNILERFSAQQFPDLHSELNLSSLELGDSALYFCASSVVAGGNYGYTFGSGTRLTVV.

The CDR3 nucleotides read TGCGCCAGCAGCTTGACGGGGAATGTCGCAGATACGCAGTATTTT. Its protein is CASSLTGNVADTQYF. The V gene is TRBV5-1, the J gene TRBJ2-3; possibly TRBD2 for D (5 bases). The CDR3 runs 15 residues. V lost 1 base and J 4 bases, leaving 13 bases between the germline ends. Looked up from germline, CDR1 is SGHRS and CDR2 is YFSETQ.

J is TRBJ1-4 and V is TRBV5-1; 7 bases map to TRBD1. The germline CDR1 and CDR2 sequences are SGHRS and YFSETQ. The CDR3 is 14 residues long. The junction had 5 bases not matched to a gene; V was cut back by 4 bases and J by 5 bases. The CDR3: CASSEGQMNEKLFF. The CDR3 DNA follows: TGCGCCAGCAGCGAGGGACAGATGAATGAAAAACTGTTTTTT.

A word on this clone: Distinct nucleotide sequences in the sample also encode this CDR3. The V call is TRBV5-1, the J call TRBJ1-4; maybe TRBD1 (5 bases). Trimming shortened V by 1 base and J by 4 bases, and 8 bases separated the two germline ends. Germline CDR1 and CDR2: SGHRS and YFSETQ. The CDR3 is 14 residues long. The CDR3 loop reads CASSLNGGNEKLFF. In nucleotides, the CDR3 is TGCGCCAGCAGCTTGAACGGGGGTAATGAAAAACTGTTTTTT.

The chain carries TRBV3-1 (or the pseudogene TRBV3-2) and TRBJ2-7, with TRBD2 matching over 9 bases. V dropped 5 bases and J dropped 3; count of bases not matched to a gene: 5. From germline, CDR1 is LGHDT and CDR2 YNNKEL (reference sequence). This CDR3 spans 14 amino acids. CDR3 coding DNA: TGTGCCAGCAGCTGGAGCGGGGGGCTCTACGAGCAGTACTTC. As protein: CASSWSGGLYEQYF.

This chain links TRBV5-1 with TRBJ1-2, with D uncertain. The CDR3 sequence is 14 residues long. CDR1 SGHRS and CDR2 YFSETQ come from the germline V gene. Deletions cut 2 bases from V and 0 bases from J, with 8 bases between. The CDR3 loop is CASSLSGTNYGYTF. The CDR3 DNA follows: TGCGCCAGCAGCTTAAGCGGAACTAACTATGGCTACACCTTC. The full variable domain, rest sourced from reference TRBV5-1 and TRBJ1-2, is KAGVTQTPRYLIKTRGQQVTLSCSPISGHRSVSWYQQTPGQGLQFLFEYFSETQRNKGNFPGRFSGRQFSNSRSEMNVSTLELGDSALYLCASSLSGTNYGYTFGSGTRLTVV.

The chain couples TRBV5-1 to TRBJ1-1; 7 nucleotides align to TRBD1. V shed 0 bases, J shed 0 bases, and the junction held 2 bases outside the gene matches. The CDR3 runs 15 residues. The germline CDR1 and CDR2 sequences are SGHRS and YFSETQ. The CDR3 nucleotides read TGCGCCAGCAGCTTGGGACAGGGCATGAACACTGAAGCTTTCTTT. Encoded protein: CASSLGQGMNTEAFF.

The chain couples TRBV5-4 to TRBJ2-3; TRBD2 matches at 12 bases. Germline trimming cut 7 bases from V and 5 bases from J; bases unmatched to any gene: 8. This CDR3 has 15 residues. The germline V gene encodes CDR1 SGHNT and CDR2 YYREEE (reference sequence). CDR3 sequence reads: CASRPGLAGRDTQYF. CDR3 bases: TGTGCCAGCCGCCCCGGACTAGCGGGGAGAGATACGCAGTATTTT.

This clone was detected only a few times. The V gene is TRBV5-1, the J gene TRBJ2-2, with D possibly TRBD1 on 5 matching bases. CDR3 size: 15 residues. Germline CDR1 and CDR2: SGHRS and YFSETQ. V dropped 0 bases and J dropped 1 base, with 7 bases sitting between them. CDR3 sequence: CASSLVQGNTGELFF. For the CDR3, the DNA is TGCGCCAGCAGCTTGGTCCAGGGGAACACCGGGGAGCTGTTTTTT.

The chain couples TRBV30 to TRBJ1-2, with 9 bases fitting TRBD1. V was pared by 3 bases and J by 4 bases, with 6 bases of the junction left unmatched. Germline CDR1 reads GTSNPN; CDR2 reads SVGIG (reference sequence). CDR3 length: 14 amino acids. The CDR3 loop reads CAWRTGGGGYGYTF. CDR3 coding DNA: TGTGCCTGGAGAACAGGGGGCGGTGGCTATGGCTACACCTTC. Full variable domain (outside the CDR3, taken from reference TRBV30 and TRBJ1-2): SQTIHQWPATLVQPVGSPLSLECTVEGTSNPNLYWYRQAAGRGLQLLFYSVGIGQISSEVPQNLSASRPQDRQFILSSKKLLLSDSGFYLCAWRTGGGGYGYTFGSGTRLTVV.

The CDR3 DNA follows: TGTGCCACCTTAGCGGGGGGCCGCACAGATACGCAGTATTTT. Translating gives CATLAGGRTDTQYF. The chain has TRBV2 and TRBJ2-3, with 10 bases fitting TRBD2. Germline values: CDR1 SNHLY, CDR2 FYNNEI. The V segment lost 10 bases and the J segment 1 base; nucleotides outside the gene matches: 5. The CDR3 has 14 amino acids.

The V gene is TRBV11-3, the J gene TRBJ2-7; tentatively, D is TRBD1 (5 bases). This CDR3 is 14 amino acids long. The V and J ends lost 5 bases and 7 bases respectively, with 18 bases between them. CDR1 SGHNT and CDR2 YENEEA come from the germline V gene. DNA for the CDR3: TGTGCCAGCAGCCTGGGAAGGGGTGTGAGGGAGCAGTACTTC. Amino acid sequence: CASSLGRGVREQYF.

The chain has TRBV2 and TRBJ1-2; D unresolved. This CDR3 spans 12 amino acids. V was trimmed by 4 bases and J by 4 bases, leaving 7 bases between them. The V gene's germline CDR1 is SNHLY and CDR2 FYNNEI. CDR3 nucleotides: TGTGCCAGCAGTGGCCAGTCCTATGGCTACACCTTC. Its protein is CASSGQSYGYTF.

The chain uses TRBV11-3 and TRBJ2-3; 10 bases line up with TRBD2. Trimming took 1 base from V and 4 from J; bases not matched to a gene: 5. CDR3 length: 16 residues. CDR1 is SGHNT and CDR2 is YENEEA in the germline V gene. The CDR3 loop reads CASSLGTSGVADTQYF. The CDR3 DNA is TGTGCCAGCAGCTTAGGAACTAGCGGGGTGGCAGATACGCAGTATTTT.

This rearrangement joins TRBV18 to TRBJ2-3; TRBD1 matches 7 bases. This CDR3 comprises 16 residues. Germline CDR1 reads KGHSH; CDR2 reads LQKENI. The trim removed 2 bases at V and 2 bases at J, leaving 7 bases unmatched. The CDR3 region has the DNA TGTGCCAGCTCACCAAATATTGGGACAGACACAGATACGCAGTATTTT. Encoded protein: CASSPNIGTDTDTQYF. Variable domain in full (rest from reference TRBV18 and TRBJ2-3): NAGVMQNPRHLVRRRGQEARLRCSPMKGHSHVYWYRQLPEEGLKFMVYLQKENIIDESGMPKERFSAEFPKEGPSILRIQQVVRGDSAAYFCASSPNIGTDTDTQYFGPGTRLTVL.

The chain couples TRBV2 to TRBJ2-3; D is unresolved. The CDR3 length is 14 residues. Germline CDR1 and CDR2: SNHLY and FYNNEI. The ends were cut back, 4 bases at V and 2 bases at J, with 10 bases in the middle. The CDR3 nucleotides are TGTGCCAGCAGTGGGGCCGCCTCCACAGATACGCAGTATTTT. It codes for CASSGAASTDTQYF.

The chain is built from TRBV18 and TRBJ2-4; D gene ambiguous. This CDR3 contains 11 residues. Per germline, CDR1 KGHSH and CDR2 LQKENI. V lost 3 bases and J lost 8, with 5 bases in between. In DNA form, the CDR3 reads TGTGCCAGCTCACCTTCGGACATTCAGTACTTC. Translation gives CASSPSDIQYF.

This chain links TRBV29-1 with TRBJ1-1; D perhaps matches TRBD1 (6 bases). Germline V gene sequence: CDR1 SQVTM, CDR2 ANQGSEA. This CDR3 is 14 amino acids long. V shed 5 bases and J shed 0 bases, with 13 bases lying between them. The CDR3 is CSVKSQGMNTEAFF. The CDR3 region has the DNA TGCAGCGTTAAGTCCCAGGGGATGAACACTGAAGCTTTCTTT. The full variable domain, with the rest looked up from reference TRBV29-1 and TRBJ1-1, is SAVISQKPSRDICQRGTSLTIQCQVDSQVTMMFWYRQQPGQSLTLIATANQGSEATYESGFVIDKFPISRPNLTFSTLTVSNMSPEDSSIYLCSVKSQGMNTEAFFGQGTRLTVV.

This clone was detected once. This sequence joins TRBV29-1 and TRBJ2-7, with a tentative D call TRBD2 (5 bases). Germline CDR1 reads SQVTM; CDR2 reads ANQGSEA. The V and J ends lost 1 base and 1 base respectively, with 11 bases between them. The CDR3 has 14 amino acids. DNA of the CDR3: TGCAGCGTTGAAGCGGGGTCAGGTTCCTACGAGCAGTACTTC. This translates into CSVEAGSGSYEQYF.